The T cell receptor (beta chain) under discussion was sequenced for a study of PD-L1 blockade in urothelial cancer. Overall study context: Prior chemotherapy in patients spanned 0 to 3 regimens.

The repertoire was sequenced with immunoSEQ multiplex PCR; TCRdb's copy has only in-frame clones and lacks some. Of around 38,000 clones in the sample, 84% were seen once. Stated time point: pretreatment peripheral blood. This clone occurred once. The sequencing here drew on PBMCs, taken around atezolizumab (anti-PD-L1) treatment. The sequence derives from a man aged 55 to 69 with urothelial cancer.

The CDR3 here is CASKGQEQGREKLFF. DNA of the CDR3: TGTGCCAGCAAGGGACAGGAGCAGGGTCGGGAAAAACTGTTTTTT. The chain uses TRBV6-5 and TRBJ1-4; TRBD1 agrees at 8 bases. CDR1 MNHEY and CDR2 SVGAGI come from the germline V gene. With V trimmed by 7 bases and J by 8 bases, 12 bases remained unmatched. This CDR3 is 15 amino acids long.